These T cell receptor beta chains were read from a single sample in a study of cytomegalovirus exposure and HLA in healthy donors. Some clones are missing from TCRdb's copy, which holds only in-frame ones; the method was immunoSEQ multiplex PCR. The repertoire has 130,000 or so clones, about 90% of them found once; the top ten carry about 3.5%. Specimen: PBMCs. Source of these receptors: a man aged 30 to 45 in good health and CMV-seronegative. The CDR3 runs from the conserved cysteine through the conserved F or W. Fields, in order: CDR3 DNA, CDR3 protein, clone size, D gene, V gene, J gene. D genes are given only for firm matches. Where a row states a size, it is once, few, many or the class of an expanded clone; other rows omit it.

cdr3_nt: TGTGCCAGCATCCCCGGACAGGGGGGAAGGGATACGCAGTATTTT; cdr3_aa: CASIPGQGGRDTQYF; clone_size: .; d_call: TRBD1; v_call: TRBV6-1; j_call: TRBJ2-3
cdr3_nt: TGTGCCAGCAGATCCTCTGGAGTTGAAGCTTTCTTT; cdr3_aa: CASRSSGVEAFF; clone_size: .; d_call: .; v_call: TRBV6-5; j_call: TRBJ1-1
cdr3_nt: TGCGCCAGCAGCCAAGATCAGGACAGTACCTATGGCTACACCTTC; cdr3_aa: CASSQDQDSTYGYTF; clone_size: .; d_call: .; v_call: TRBV4-3; j_call: TRBJ1-2
cdr3_nt: TGTGCCAGCAGCACGGCGGGGGGCTTAACTGAAGCTTTCTTT; cdr3_aa: CASSTAGGLTEAFF; clone_size: few; d_call: .; v_call: TRBV7-8; j_call: TRBJ1-1
cdr3_nt: TGCGCCAGCAGCAGCCTACAGGGGGCGTCCTACAATGAGCAGTTCTTC; cdr3_aa: CASSSLQGASYNEQFF; clone_size: .; d_call: TRBD1; v_call: TRBV5-1; j_call: TRBJ2-1
cdr3_nt: TGCGCCAGCAATCGGGGAGGTCTTGGGGAGACCCAGTACTTC; cdr3_aa: CASNRGGLGETQYF; clone_size: .; d_call: .; v_call: TRBV5-1; j_call: TRBJ2-5
cdr3_nt: TGTGCCAGCAGTTCCCTTGGGACTAGCGCAATACTACCAATTAGCTCCTACAATGAGCAGTTCTTC; cdr3_aa: CASSSLGTSAILPISSYNEQFF; clone_size: .; d_call: TRBD2; v_call: TRBV27; j_call: TRBJ2-1
cdr3_nt: TGCGCCAGCAGCCTGAGCGGGGGGGTAAATGAGCAGTTCTTC; cdr3_aa: CASSLSGGVNEQFF; clone_size: .; d_call: TRBD2; v_call: TRBV4-3; j_call: TRBJ2-1
cdr3_nt: TGTGCCAGCAGATCGGACAGGTCCCCATATGGCTACACCTTC; cdr3_aa: CASRSDRSPYGYTF; clone_size: .; d_call: TRBD1; v_call: TRBV6-4; j_call: TRBJ1-2
cdr3_nt: TGCGCCAGCAGCGCGTCAACAGGGTATAGCAATCAGCCCCAGCATTTT; cdr3_aa: CASSASTGYSNQPQHF; clone_size: .; d_call: .; v_call: TRBV5-1; j_call: TRBJ1-5
cdr3_nt: TGCGCCAGCAGCCTATCCACCACGAACACCGGGGAGCTGTTTTTT; cdr3_aa: CASSLSTTNTGELFF; clone_size: .; d_call: .; v_call: TRBV5-1; j_call: TRBJ2-2
cdr3_nt: TGTGCCAGCAGCTCAGGGACCGGGGAGCTGTTTTTT; cdr3_aa: CASSSGTGELFF; clone_size: .; d_call: .; v_call: TRBV7-2; j_call: TRBJ2-2
cdr3_nt: TGCGCCAGCAGCTCGGGGACAGAGATTGAGATCTATGGCTACACCTTC; cdr3_aa: CASSSGTEIEIYGYTF; clone_size: .; d_call: TRBD1; v_call: TRBV5-1; j_call: TRBJ1-2
cdr3_nt: TGTGCCAGCAGACCCCGCAGAGGATCACCCCTCCACTTT; cdr3_aa: CASRPRRGSPLHF; clone_size: .; d_call: .; v_call: TRBV7-6; j_call: TRBJ1-6
cdr3_nt: TGTGCCAGCAGCGGGCAAGGGGACTTCCCATATGGCTACACCTTC; cdr3_aa: CASSGQGDFPYGYTF; clone_size: .; d_call: .; v_call: TRBV9; j_call: TRBJ1-2
cdr3_nt: TGTGCCAGCAGTTACGCAGGGAATCCCACCTACGAGCAGTACTTC; cdr3_aa: CASSYAGNPTYEQYF; clone_size: .; d_call: .; v_call: TRBV6-5; j_call: TRBJ2-7
cdr3_nt: TGCGCCAGCTCGCAGGGGTATGGCCCAGATACGCAGTATTTT; cdr3_aa: CASSQGYGPDTQYF; clone_size: .; d_call: .; v_call: TRBV5-1; j_call: TRBJ2-3
cdr3_nt: TGTGCCAGCTCGTCACTACAGGATACCTATGGCTACACCTTC; cdr3_aa: CASSSLQDTYGYTF; clone_size: .; d_call: .; v_call: TRBV18; j_call: TRBJ1-2
cdr3_nt: TGTGCCAGCTCACAGGGGGCCGATGAAAAACTGTTTTTT; cdr3_aa: CASSQGADEKLFF; clone_size: .; d_call: TRBD1; v_call: TRBV18; j_call: TRBJ1-4
cdr3_nt: TGTGCCAGCAGTTTCTCGGACAAGAACGAGCAGTACTTC; cdr3_aa: CASSFSDKNEQYF; clone_size: .; d_call: .; v_call: TRBV28; j_call: TRBJ2-7
cdr3_nt: TGCGCCAGCAGCCAACAGAAGGGGGTCGGAAACACCATATATTTT; cdr3_aa: CASSQQKGVGNTIYF; clone_size: few; d_call: .; v_call: TRBV4-1; j_call: TRBJ1-3
cdr3_nt: TGTGCCAGCAGACTTACAGGGGACTATGGCTACACCTTC; cdr3_aa: CASRLTGDYGYTF; clone_size: .; d_call: TRBD1; v_call: TRBV27; j_call: TRBJ1-2
cdr3_nt: TGTGCCAGCAGTGAAGGAACAGGGAAGGCTAACTATGGCTACACCTTC; cdr3_aa: CASSEGTGKANYGYTF; clone_size: .; d_call: .; v_call: TRBV2; j_call: TRBJ1-2
cdr3_nt: TGCGCCAGCAGCCAAGGATACAAGCGGGGGTTCACAGATACGCAGTATTTT; cdr3_aa: CASSQGYKRGFTDTQYF; clone_size: once; d_call: TRBD2; v_call: TRBV4-3; j_call: TRBJ2-3
cdr3_nt: TGTGCCAGTGGGACAGGGTATAACTATGGCTACACCTTC; cdr3_aa: CASGTGYNYGYTF; clone_size: .; d_call: TRBD1; v_call: TRBV28; j_call: TRBJ1-2
cdr3_nt: TGTGCCAGCAGCGTAGACGGACGCGGAGGCACTGAAGCTTTCTTT; cdr3_aa: CASSVDGRGGTEAFF; clone_size: .; d_call: .; v_call: TRBV9; j_call: TRBJ1-1
cdr3_nt: TGTGCCAGCGGACCAACAGGGGGCGGTGAGCAGTTCTTC; cdr3_aa: CASGPTGGGEQFF; clone_size: .; d_call: TRBD1; v_call: TRBV11-3; j_call: TRBJ2-1
cdr3_nt: TGTGCCAGTAGTAGTTCTAGCGCCCCCCTCACCGGGGAGCTGTTTTTT; cdr3_aa: CASSSSSAPLTGELFF; clone_size: .; d_call: .; v_call: TRBV19; j_call: TRBJ2-2
cdr3_nt: TGCGCCAGCAGCCAACTCATTACTACGGAGAATGAGCAGTTCTTC; cdr3_aa: CASSQLITTENEQFF; clone_size: once; d_call: .; v_call: TRBV4-1; j_call: TRBJ2-1
cdr3_nt: TGTGCCAGCAGTTTAAGCGGGGTTGGATCCTACGAGCAGTACTTC; cdr3_aa: CASSLSGVGSYEQYF; clone_size: .; d_call: TRBD2; v_call: TRBV27; j_call: TRBJ2-7
cdr3_nt: TGTGCCAGCAGCTTGGGGACTAGCGGGGGCAATGAGCAGTTCTTC; cdr3_aa: CASSLGTSGGNEQFF; clone_size: .; d_call: TRBD2; v_call: TRBV11-3; j_call: TRBJ2-1
cdr3_nt: TGCGCCAGCAGCATCCATGGACAGGGACAAGAGACCCAGTACTTC; cdr3_aa: CASSIHGQGQETQYF; clone_size: .; d_call: TRBD1; v_call: TRBV5-1; j_call: TRBJ2-5
cdr3_nt: TGCGCCAGCAGGGGGGCATCTTATGAGACCCAGTACTTC; cdr3_aa: CASRGASYETQYF; clone_size: .; d_call: .; v_call: TRBV10-2; j_call: TRBJ2-5
cdr3_nt: TGTGCCAGTAGTATCGAGGGTGTTAATGAAAAACTGTTTTTT; cdr3_aa: CASSIEGVNEKLFF; clone_size: .; d_call: .; v_call: TRBV19; j_call: TRBJ1-4
cdr3_nt: TGTGCCAGCAGTTACGACAGCCAGCCCCAGCATTTT; cdr3_aa: CASSYDSQPQHF; clone_size: .; d_call: .; v_call: TRBV6-6; j_call: TRBJ1-5
cdr3_nt: TGTGCCAGCTCACCCTCGTATGGGCCCCAGGGTGCTGAAGCTTTCTTT; cdr3_aa: CASSPSYGPQGAEAFF; clone_size: .; d_call: .; v_call: TRBV18; j_call: TRBJ1-1
cdr3_nt: TGTGCCAGCAGTCCCCGGACAGGAGTCAATCAGCCCCAGCATTTT; cdr3_aa: CASSPRTGVNQPQHF; clone_size: .; d_call: TRBD1; v_call: TRBV27; j_call: TRBJ1-5